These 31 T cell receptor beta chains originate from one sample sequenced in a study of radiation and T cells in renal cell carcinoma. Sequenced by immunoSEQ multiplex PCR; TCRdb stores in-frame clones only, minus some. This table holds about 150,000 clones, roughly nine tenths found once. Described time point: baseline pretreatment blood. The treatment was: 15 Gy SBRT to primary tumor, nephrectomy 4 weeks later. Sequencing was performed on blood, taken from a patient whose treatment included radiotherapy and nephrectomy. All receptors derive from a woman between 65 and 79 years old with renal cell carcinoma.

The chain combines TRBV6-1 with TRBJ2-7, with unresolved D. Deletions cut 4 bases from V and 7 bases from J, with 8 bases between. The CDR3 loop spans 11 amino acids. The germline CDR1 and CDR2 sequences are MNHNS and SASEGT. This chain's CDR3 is CASSVGREQYF. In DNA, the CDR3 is TGTGCCAGCAGTGTAGGCCGGGAGCAGTACTTC.

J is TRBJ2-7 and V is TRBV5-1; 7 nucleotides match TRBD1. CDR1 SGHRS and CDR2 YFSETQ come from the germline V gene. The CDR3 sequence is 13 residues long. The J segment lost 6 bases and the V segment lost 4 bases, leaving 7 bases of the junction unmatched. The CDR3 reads CASSARDSLEQYF. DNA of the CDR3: TGCGCCAGCAGCGCCCGGGACAGCCTCGAGCAGTACTTC.

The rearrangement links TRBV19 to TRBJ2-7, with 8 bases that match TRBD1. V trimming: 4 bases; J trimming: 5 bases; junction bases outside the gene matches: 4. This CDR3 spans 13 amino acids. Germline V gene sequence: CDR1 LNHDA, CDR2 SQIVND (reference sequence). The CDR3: CASSTGGVDEQYF. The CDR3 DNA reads TGTGCCAGTAGTACAGGGGGCGTCGACGAGCAGTACTTC.

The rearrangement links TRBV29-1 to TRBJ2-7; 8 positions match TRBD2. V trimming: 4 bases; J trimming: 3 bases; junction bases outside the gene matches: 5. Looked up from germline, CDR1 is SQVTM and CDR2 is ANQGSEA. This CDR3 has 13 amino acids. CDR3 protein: CSVAREGHYEQYF. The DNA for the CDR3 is TGCAGCGTTGCCCGGGAGGGGCACTACGAGCAGTACTTC.

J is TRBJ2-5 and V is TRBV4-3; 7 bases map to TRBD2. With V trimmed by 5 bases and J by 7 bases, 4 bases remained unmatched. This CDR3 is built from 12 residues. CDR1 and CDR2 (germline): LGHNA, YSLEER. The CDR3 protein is CASSGGEGTQYF. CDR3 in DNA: TGCGCCAGCAGCGGAGGGGAGGGGACCCAGTACTTC.

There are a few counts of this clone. CDR3 DNA sequence: TGTGCCAGCAGCTTCCAGGGACAGGGGGGAAAACTGTTTTTT. Translating it yields CASSFQGQGGKLFF. V usage is TRBV7-9 and J usage is TRBJ1-4; 11 nucleotides agree with TRBD1. The CDR3 covers 14 residues. From germline, CDR1 is SEHNR and CDR2 FQNEAQ (reference sequence). Germline trimming cut 3 bases from V and 10 bases from J; bases unmatched to any gene: 4.

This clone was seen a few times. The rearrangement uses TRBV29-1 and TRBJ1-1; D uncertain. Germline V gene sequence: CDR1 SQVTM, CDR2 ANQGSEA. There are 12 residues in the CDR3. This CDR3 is CTFRVFNTEAFF. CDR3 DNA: TGCACCTTCCGGGTTTTCAACACTGAAGCTTTCTTT.

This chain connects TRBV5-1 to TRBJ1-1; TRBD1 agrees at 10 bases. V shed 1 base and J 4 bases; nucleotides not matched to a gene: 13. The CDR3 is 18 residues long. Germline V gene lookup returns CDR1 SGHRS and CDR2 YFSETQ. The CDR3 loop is CASSLTGTGVLSGTEAFF. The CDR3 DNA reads TGCGCCAGCAGCTTGACCGGGACAGGGGTATTATCGGGCACTGAAGCTTTCTTT. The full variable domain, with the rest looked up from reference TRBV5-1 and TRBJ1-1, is KAGVTQTPRYLIKTRGQQVTLSCSPISGHRSVSWYQQTPGQGLQFLFEYFSETQRNKGNFPGRFSGRQFSNSRSEMNVSTLELGDSALYLCASSLTGTGVLSGTEAFFGQGTRLTVV.

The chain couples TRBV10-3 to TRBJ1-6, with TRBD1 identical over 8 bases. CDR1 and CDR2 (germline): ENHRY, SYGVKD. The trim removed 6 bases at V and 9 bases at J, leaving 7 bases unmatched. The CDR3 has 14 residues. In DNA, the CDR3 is TGTGCCATCAGAGGGCAGGGGGCCGGTTCACCCCTCCACTTT. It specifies CAIRGQGAGSPLHF.

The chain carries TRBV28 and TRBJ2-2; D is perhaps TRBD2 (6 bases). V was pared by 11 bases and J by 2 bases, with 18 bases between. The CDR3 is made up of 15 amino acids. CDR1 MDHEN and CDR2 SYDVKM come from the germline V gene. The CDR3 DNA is TGTGCCGTAAGGGGTACTAGCATAAACACCGGGGAGCTGTTTTTT. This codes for CAVRGTSINTGELFF.

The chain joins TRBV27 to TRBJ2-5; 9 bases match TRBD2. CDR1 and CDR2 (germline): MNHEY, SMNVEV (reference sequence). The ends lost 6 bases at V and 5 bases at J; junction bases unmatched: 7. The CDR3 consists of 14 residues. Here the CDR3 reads CASRGAGGTETQYF. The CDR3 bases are TGTGCCAGCAGGGGAGCGGGGGGCACGGAGACCCAGTACTTC.

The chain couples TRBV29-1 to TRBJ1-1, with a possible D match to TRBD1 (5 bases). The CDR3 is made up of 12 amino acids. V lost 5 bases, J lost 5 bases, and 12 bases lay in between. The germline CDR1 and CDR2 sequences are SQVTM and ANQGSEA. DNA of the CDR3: TGCAGCGTTTTAGCACAGGTGACTGAAGCTTTCTTT. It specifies CSVLAQVTEAFF.

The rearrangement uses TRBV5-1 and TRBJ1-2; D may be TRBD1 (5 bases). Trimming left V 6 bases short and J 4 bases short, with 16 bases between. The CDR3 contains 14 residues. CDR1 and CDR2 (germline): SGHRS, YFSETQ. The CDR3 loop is CASNPTGGSYGYTF. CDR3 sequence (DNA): TGCGCCAGCAACCCGACGGGGGGTAGCTATGGCTACACCTTC.

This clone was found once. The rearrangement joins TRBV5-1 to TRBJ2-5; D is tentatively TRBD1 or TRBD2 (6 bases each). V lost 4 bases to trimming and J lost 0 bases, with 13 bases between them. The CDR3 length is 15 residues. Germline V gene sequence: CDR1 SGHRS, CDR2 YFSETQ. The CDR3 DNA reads TGCGCCAGCAGCCAACAGGGCGGGAACCAAGAGACCCAGTACTTC. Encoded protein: CASSQQGGNQETQYF.

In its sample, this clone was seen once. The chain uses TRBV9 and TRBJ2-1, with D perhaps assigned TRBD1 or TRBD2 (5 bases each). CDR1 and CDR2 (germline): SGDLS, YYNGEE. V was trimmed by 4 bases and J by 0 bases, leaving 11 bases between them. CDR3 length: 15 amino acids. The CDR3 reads CASSPGSSSYNEQFF. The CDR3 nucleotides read TGTGCCAGCAGCCCAGGGAGCAGCTCCTACAATGAGCAGTTCTTC.

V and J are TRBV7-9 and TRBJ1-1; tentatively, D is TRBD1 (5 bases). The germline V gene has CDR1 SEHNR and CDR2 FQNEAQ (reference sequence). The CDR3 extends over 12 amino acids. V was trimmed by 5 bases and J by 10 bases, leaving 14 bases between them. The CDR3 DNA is TGTGCCAGCAGCCCGCCCGCAGGGAGAGCTTTCTTT. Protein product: CASSPPAGRAFF. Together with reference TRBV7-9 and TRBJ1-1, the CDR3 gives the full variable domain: DTGVSQNPRHKITKRGQNVTFRCDPISEHNRLYWYRQTLGQGPEFLTYFQNEAQLEKSRLLSDRFSAERPKGSFSTLEIQRTEQGDSAMYLCASSPPAGRAFFGQGTRLTVV.

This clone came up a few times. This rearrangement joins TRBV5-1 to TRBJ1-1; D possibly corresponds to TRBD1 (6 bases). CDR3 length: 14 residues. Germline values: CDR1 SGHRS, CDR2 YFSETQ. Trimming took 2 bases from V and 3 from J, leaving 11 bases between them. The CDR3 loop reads CASSFSTGYTEAFF. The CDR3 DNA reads TGCGCCAGCAGCTTTTCAACAGGGTACACTGAAGCTTTCTTT.

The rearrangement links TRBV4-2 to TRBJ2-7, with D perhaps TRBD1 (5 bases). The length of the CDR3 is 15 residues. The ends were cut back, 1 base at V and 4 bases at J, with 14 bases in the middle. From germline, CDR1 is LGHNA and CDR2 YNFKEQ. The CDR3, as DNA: TGTGCCAGCAGCCAAGGAACAAGGGGTTTGTACGAGCAGTACTTC. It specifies CASSQGTRGLYEQYF.

Here the CDR3 reads CASSLVRGANTEAFF. The DNA for the CDR3 is TGCGCCAGCAGCTTGGTCCGGGGGGCGAACACTGAAGCTTTCTTT. This chain links TRBV5-1 with TRBJ1-1; tentative D call: TRBD1 (6 bases). The CDR3 is made up of 15 amino acids. From germline, CDR1 is SGHRS and CDR2 YFSETQ. V was trimmed by 0 bases and J by 1 base, leaving 10 bases between them.

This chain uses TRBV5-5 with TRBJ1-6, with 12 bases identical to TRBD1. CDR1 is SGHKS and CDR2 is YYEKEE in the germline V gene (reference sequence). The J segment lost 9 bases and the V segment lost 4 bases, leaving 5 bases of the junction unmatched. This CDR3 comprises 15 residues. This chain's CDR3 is CASSVGTGGSSPLHF. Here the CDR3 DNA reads TGTGCCAGCAGCGTGGGGACAGGGGGCTCTTCACCCCTCCACTTT.

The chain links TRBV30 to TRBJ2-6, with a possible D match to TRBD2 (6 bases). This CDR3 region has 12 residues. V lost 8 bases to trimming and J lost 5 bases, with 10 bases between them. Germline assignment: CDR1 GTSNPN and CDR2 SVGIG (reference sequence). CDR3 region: CARDSRANVLTF. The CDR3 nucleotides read TGTGCCCGGGACTCCCGGGCCAACGTCCTGACTTTC.

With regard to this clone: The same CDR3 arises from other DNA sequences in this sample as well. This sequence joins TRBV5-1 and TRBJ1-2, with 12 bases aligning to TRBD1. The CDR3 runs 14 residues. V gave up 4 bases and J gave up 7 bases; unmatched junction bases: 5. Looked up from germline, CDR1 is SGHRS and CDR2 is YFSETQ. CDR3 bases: TGCGCCAGCAGCCTGGGACAGGGGGCTGTTGGCTACACCTTC. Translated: CASSLGQGAVGYTF.

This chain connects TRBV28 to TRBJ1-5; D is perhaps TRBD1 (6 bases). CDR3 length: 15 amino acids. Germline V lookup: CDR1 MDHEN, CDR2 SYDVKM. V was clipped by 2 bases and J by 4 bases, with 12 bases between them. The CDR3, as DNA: TGTGCCAGCAGTTTAGGGGGGGCGCAGAATCAGCCCCAGCATTTT. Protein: CASSLGGAQNQPQHF.

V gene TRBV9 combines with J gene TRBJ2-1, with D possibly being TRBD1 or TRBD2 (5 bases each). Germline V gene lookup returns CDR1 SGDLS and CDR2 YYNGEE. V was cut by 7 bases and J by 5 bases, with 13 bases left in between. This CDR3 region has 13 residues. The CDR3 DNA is TGTGCCAGCGCTTCCGGGGCCCACAATGAGCAGTTCTTC. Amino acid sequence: CASASGAHNEQFF. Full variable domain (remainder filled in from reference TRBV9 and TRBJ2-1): DSGVTQTPKHLITATGQRVTLRCSPRSGDLSVYWYQQSLDQGLQFLIQYYNGEERAKGNILERFSAQQFPDLHSELNLSSLELGDSALYFCASASGAHNEQFFGPGTRLTVL.

DNA of the CDR3: TGTGCCAGCATGAGGACAGGGAGGCAGCCCCAGCATTTT. Translating gives CASMRTGRQPQHF. The J gene is TRBJ1-5, the V gene TRBV2; 8 positions match TRBD1. Germline V CDR1 and CDR2: SNHLY, FYNNEI. The CDR3 is made up of 13 amino acids. Trimming removed 7 bases from V and 7 bases from J; junction bases left unmatched: 6.

In DNA form, the CDR3 reads TGTGCCAGCAGTCCGGACAGGGATAGGAATGAGCAGTTCTTC. Residues: CASSPDRDRNEQFF. This chain joins TRBV28 and TRBJ2-1; 8 positions agree with TRBD1. CDR1 is MDHEN, CDR2 SYDVKM, per germline. The J segment lost 7 bases and the V segment lost 5 bases, leaving 7 bases of the junction unmatched. The CDR3 runs to 14 residues.

In nucleotides, the CDR3 is TGTGCTTTGGCGGGTGGTAGCACAGATACGCAGTATTTT. Its translation: CALAGGSTDTQYF. The chain is built from TRBV10-3 and TRBJ2-3; a weak D match, TRBD2 (5 bases). This CDR3 has 13 amino acids. The germline V gene encodes CDR1 ENHRY and CDR2 SYGVKD.

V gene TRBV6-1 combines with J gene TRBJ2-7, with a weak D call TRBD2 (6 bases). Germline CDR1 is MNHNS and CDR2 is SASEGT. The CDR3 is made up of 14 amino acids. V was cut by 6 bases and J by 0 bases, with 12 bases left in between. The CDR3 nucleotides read TGTGCCAGCAGCCTAGGGACTTACTCCTACGAGCAGTACTTC. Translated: CASSLGTYSYEQYF.

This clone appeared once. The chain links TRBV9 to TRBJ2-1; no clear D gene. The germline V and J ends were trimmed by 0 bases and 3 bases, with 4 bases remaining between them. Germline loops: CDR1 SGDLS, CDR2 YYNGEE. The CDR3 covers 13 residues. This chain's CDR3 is CASSVDSYNEQFF. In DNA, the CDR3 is TGTGCCAGCAGCGTAGACAGCTACAATGAGCAGTTCTTC.

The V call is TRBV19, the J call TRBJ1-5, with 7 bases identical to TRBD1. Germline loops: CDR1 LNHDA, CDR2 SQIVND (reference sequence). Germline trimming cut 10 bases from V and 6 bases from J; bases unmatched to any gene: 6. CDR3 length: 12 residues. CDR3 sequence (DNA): TGTGCCACCTCACAGGGGTCTCAGCCCCAGCATTTT. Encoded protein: CATSQGSQPQHF.

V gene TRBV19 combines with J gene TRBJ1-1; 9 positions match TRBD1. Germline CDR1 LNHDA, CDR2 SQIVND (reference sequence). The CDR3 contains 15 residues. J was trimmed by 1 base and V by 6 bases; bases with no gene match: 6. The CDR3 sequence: CASRKQGAGNTEAFF. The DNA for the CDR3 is TGTGCCAGTAGGAAACAGGGGGCGGGGAACACTGAAGCTTTCTTT.